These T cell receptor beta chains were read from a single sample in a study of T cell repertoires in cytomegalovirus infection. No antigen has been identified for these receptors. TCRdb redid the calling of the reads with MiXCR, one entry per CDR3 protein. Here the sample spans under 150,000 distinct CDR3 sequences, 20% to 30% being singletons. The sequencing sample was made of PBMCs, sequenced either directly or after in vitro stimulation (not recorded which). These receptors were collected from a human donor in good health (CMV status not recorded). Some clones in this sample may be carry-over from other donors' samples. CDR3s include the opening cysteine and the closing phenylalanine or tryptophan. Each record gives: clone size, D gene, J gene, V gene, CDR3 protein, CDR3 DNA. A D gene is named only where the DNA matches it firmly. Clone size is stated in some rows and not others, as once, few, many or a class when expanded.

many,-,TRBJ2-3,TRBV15,CATSRVTSRDTQYF,TGTGCCACCAGCAGAGTAACTAGCAGAGATACGCAGTATTTT
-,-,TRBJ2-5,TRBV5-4,CASTPAETETQYF,TGTGCCAGCACCCCCGCTGAGACAGAGACCCAGTACTTC
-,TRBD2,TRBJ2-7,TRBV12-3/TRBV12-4,CASSPPGLEEEQYF,TGTGCCAGCAGTCCCCCAGGACTAGAGGAGGAGCAGTACTTC
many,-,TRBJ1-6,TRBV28,CASSAQVGGSPLHF,TGTGCCAGCAGTGCTCAGGTCGGGGGATCACCCCTCCACTTT
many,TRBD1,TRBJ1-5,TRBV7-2,CASSTHPGQGAISNQPQHF,TGTGCCAGCAGCACACACCCGGGACAGGGGGCTATTAGCAATCAGCCCCAGCATTTT
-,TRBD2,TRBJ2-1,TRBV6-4,CASPGTRTPRGSYNEQFF,TGTGCCAGCCCCGGGACTAGGACCCCCCGAGGCTCCTACAATGAGCAGTTCTTC
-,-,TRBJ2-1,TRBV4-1,CASSQAGGYNEQFF,TGCGCCAGCAGCCAAGCCGGGGGATACAATGAGCAGTTCTTC
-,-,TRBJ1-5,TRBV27,CASSPIQGLSQPQHF,TGTGCCAGCAGTCCAATACAGGGTTTAAGTCAGCCCCAGCATTTT
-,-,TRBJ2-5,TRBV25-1,CASRPGQEETQYF,TGTGCCAGCAGGCCGGGCCAGGAAGAGACCCAGTACTTC
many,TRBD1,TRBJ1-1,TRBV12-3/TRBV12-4,CASSAGTENTEAFF,TGTGCCAGCAGTGCCGGGACAGAGAACACTGAAGCTTTCTTT
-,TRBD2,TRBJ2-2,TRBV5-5,CASSMGLAGDDAGELFF,TGTGCCAGCAGCATGGGACTAGCGGGAGACGATGCCGGGGAGCTGTTTTTT
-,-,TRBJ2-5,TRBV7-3,CASSLQQETQYF,TGTGCCAGCAGCTTACAGCAAGAGACCCAGTACTTC
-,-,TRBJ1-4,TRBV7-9,CASSLEIEKLFF,TGTGCCAGCAGCTTGGAGATCGAAAAACTGTTTTTT
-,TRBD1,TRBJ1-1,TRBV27,CASSQTGVDTEAFF,TGTGCCAGCAGCCAAACAGGGGTGGACACTGAAGCTTTCTTT
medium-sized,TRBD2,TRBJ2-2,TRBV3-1,CASSSDTGLVVSNTGELFF,TGTGCCAGCAGCTCCGATACGGGACTAGTCGTCTCGAACACCGGGGAGCTGTTTTTT
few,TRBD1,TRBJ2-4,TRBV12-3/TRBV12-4,CASSGTVQNIQYF,TGTGCCAGCAGTGGGACAGTCCAAAACATTCAGTACTTC